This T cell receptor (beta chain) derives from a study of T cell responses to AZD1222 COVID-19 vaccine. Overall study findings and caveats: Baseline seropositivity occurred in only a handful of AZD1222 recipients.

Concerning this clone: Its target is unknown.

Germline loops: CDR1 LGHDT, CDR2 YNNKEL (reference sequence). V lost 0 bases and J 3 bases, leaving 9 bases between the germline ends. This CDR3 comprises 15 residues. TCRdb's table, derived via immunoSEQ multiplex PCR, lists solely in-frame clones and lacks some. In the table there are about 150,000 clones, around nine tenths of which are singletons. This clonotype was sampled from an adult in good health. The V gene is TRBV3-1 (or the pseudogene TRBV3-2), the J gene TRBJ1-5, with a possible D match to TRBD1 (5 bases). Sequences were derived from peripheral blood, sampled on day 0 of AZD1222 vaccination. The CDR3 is CASSQDGGVNQPQHF. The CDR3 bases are TGTGCCAGCAGCCAAGATGGGGGTGTCAATCAGCCCCAGCATTTT.